This T cell receptor beta chain originates from a study of blood T cells in healthy people across ages. Study-level points and caveats: In the absence of known donor CMV status, changes in expanded clonotypes were possibly confounded. Per-million-T-cell TCR beta diversity fell roughly linearly with age. Unsorted PBMCs ruled out conclusive naive versus antigen-experienced comparison.

It was with a sample-barcoded 5' primer and a J-beta primer mix that a second PCR of about 6 to 11 cycles was run. TCRdb independently ran MiXCR on the 5' RACE reads; one entry per CDR3 protein. The sample records 1 million to 1.2 million distinct CDR3 sequences, less than 45% being singletons. Isolation recovered at least 7 million PBMCs from every sample. The CDR3 is made up of 15 amino acids. V lost 4 bases and J lost 4, with 13 bases in between. Details on this clonotype: Its antigen is undetermined.

The chain employs TRBV12-3 or TRBV12-4 and TRBJ1-4, with D tentatively TRBD1 (6 bases). The specimen was blood. The source is a man aged 18 to 35 in good health. CDR3 loop: CASSSRGRGNEKLFF. In DNA form, the CDR3 reads TGTGCCAGCAGTTCCAGGGGACGAGGTAATGAAAAACTGTTTTTT.